The 17 T cell receptor beta chains below come from one sample, sequenced in a study of T cells in Graves' hyperthyroidism and ophthalmopathy (dated by TCRdb to between 2018 and 2021). Library generation was performed with multiplex PCR. TCRdb shows the sequencer as Illumina HiSeq 2000. Amplification of TCR beta CDR3 regions was carried out from RNA transcripts. For the first round of RT-PCR on the TCR CDR3, the HTBI primer set was used together with the Qiagen OneStep RT-PCR kit. The public reads were reprocessed in TCRdb via fastp at Q25 and MiXCR, keeping in-frame beta chains. Each record represents a unique CDR3 protein, reported with the most common genes and DNA among its rows. This sample is represented by about 210,000 distinct CDR3 sequences; roughly 18% of them were singletons. The ten largest make up 50% of the sample. Material: blood. These receptors all come from a man aged 45-65 years with Graves' hyperthyroidism.

In this sample, this clonotype turned up a few times. The rearrangement links TRBV11-3 to TRBJ2-1, with no clear D. Trimming left V 1 base short and J 0 bases short, with 7 bases between. The CDR3 runs to 15 residues. In germline, CDR1 is SGHNT, CDR2 YENEEA. CDR3 region: CASSLGFASYNEQFF. In DNA, the CDR3 is TGTGCCAGCAGCTTAGGCTTTGCCTCCTACAATGAGCAGTTCTTC.

The DNA of the CDR3 is TGTGCCAGCAGCTTCGACCCTGGGGGTGAGACCCAGTACTTC. This gives the protein CASSFDPGGETQYF. The rearrangement uses TRBV7-6 and TRBJ2-5, with D perhaps matching TRBD1 or TRBD2 (5 bases each). This CDR3 has 14 residues. V was shortened by 3 bases and J by 5 bases, with 13 bases between the two germline ends. Germline-derived CDR1 and CDR2 are SGHVS and FNYEAQ.

The chain employs TRBV25-1 and TRBJ1-2, with D tentatively TRBD1 (6 bases). Trimming took off 3 bases at V and 3 bases at J, with 11 bases between the two ends. The CDR3 has 14 residues. The germline CDR1 and CDR2 sequences are MGHDK and SYGVNS. The CDR3 here is CASSDRTAYYGYTF. The CDR3 DNA sequence: TGTGCCAGCAGTGATCGGACAGCCTACTATGGCTACACCTTC.

Here the CDR3 DNA reads TGTGCCAGCAGTGAAGAGGTGACTGGGGCCAACGTCCTGACTTTC. Its translation: CASSEEVTGANVLTF. The chain carries TRBV6-1 and TRBJ2-6; D is unclear. Trimming removed 1 base from V and 2 bases from J, with 6 bases in between. CDR3 length: 15 amino acids. Germline loops: CDR1 MNHNS, CDR2 SASEGT.

A single count supports this clonotype. The V gene is TRBV4-1, the J gene TRBJ1-5; TRBD1 agrees at 9 bases. The germline gives CDR1 MGHRA, CDR2 YSYEKL. The CDR3 contains 17 residues. After removal of 1 base from V and 1 base from J, the junction contained 5 bases not matched to a gene. CDR3 sequence reads: CASSQVAGTGSNQPQHF. The CDR3, as DNA: TGCGCCAGCAGCCAAGTGGCCGGGACAGGGAGCAATCAGCCCCAGCATTTT.

The J gene is TRBJ2-7, the V gene TRBV5-5; no clear D gene. This CDR3 contains 15 residues. Looked up from germline, CDR1 is SGHKS and CDR2 is YYEKEE (reference sequence). Trimming took off 2 bases at V and 2 bases at J, with 14 bases between the two ends. CDR3 loop: CASSLMPLPTYEQYF. The DNA for the CDR3 is TGTGCCAGCAGCTTAATGCCCCTACCGACCTACGAGCAGTACTTC. Variable domain in full (rest from reference TRBV5-5 and TRBJ2-7): DAGVTQSPTHLIKTRGQQVTLRCSPISGHKSVSWYQQVLGQGPQFIFQYYEKEERGRGNFPDRFSARQFPNYSSELNVNALLLGDSALYLCASSLMPLPTYEQYFGPGTRLTVT.

This clonotype was detected a few times. This sequence joins TRBV6-2 or TRBV6-3 and TRBJ2-6; the D call may be TRBD1 or TRBD2 (5 bases each). Per the germline V gene, CDR1 is MNHEY and CDR2 is SVGEGT. V dropped 4 bases and J dropped 0 bases, with 10 bases sitting between them. The CDR3 spans 16 residues. CDR3: CASSWDELSGANVLTF. CDR3 nucleotide sequence: TGTGCCAGCAGTTGGGACGAACTCTCTGGGGCCAACGTCCTGACTTTC.

This clonotype occurred many times. This chain connects TRBV2 to TRBJ1-1; tentatively, D is TRBD1 (5 bases). Germline V gene lookup returns CDR1 SNHLY and CDR2 FYNNEI. This CDR3 region has 14 residues. V gave up 6 bases and J gave up 10 bases, with 21 bases separating them. CDR3 residues: CASSFGGGVVSAFF. The CDR3 coding sequence is TGTGCCAGCAGCTTTGGCGGGGGGGTTGTCTCAGCTTTCTTT.

CDR3 region: CSASPAGKGTDTQYF. The CDR3 DNA is TGCAGTGCTAGCCCGGCAGGGAAGGGCACAGATACGCAGTATTTT. The chain uses TRBV20-1 and TRBJ2-3; D is perhaps TRBD1 (5 bases). V gave up 3 bases and J gave up 1 base, with 14 bases separating them. The CDR3 extends over 15 amino acids. Germline V gene data show CDR1 as DFQATT and CDR2 as SNEGSKA (reference sequence).

This clonotype was detected ten times or more. The V gene is TRBV28, the J gene TRBJ2-7; 7 bases map to TRBD2. With V trimmed by 4 bases and J by 0 bases, 9 bases remained unmatched. This CDR3 is built from 16 residues. Germline-derived CDR1 and CDR2 are MDHEN and SYDVKM. The CDR3, as DNA: TGTGCCAGCAGTTCGTTGGGGGAGGGGAGCTCCTACGAGCAGTACTTC. This translates into CASSSLGEGSSYEQYF.

The sample holds many counts of this clonotype. The chain joins TRBV7-3 to TRBJ2-3; D is perhaps TRBD2 (5 bases). This CDR3 is 14 amino acids long. The germline V and J ends were trimmed by 0 bases and 4 bases, with 8 bases remaining between them. The germline V gene has CDR1 SGHTA and CDR2 FQGTGA. The CDR3: CASSLTGSADTQYF. The CDR3 nucleotides read TGTGCCAGCAGCTTAACAGGGAGCGCAGATACGCAGTATTTT.

This clonotype was counted many times. The J gene is TRBJ2-1, the V gene TRBV5-1, with D possibly matching TRBD2 (5 bases). Germline CDR1 SGHRS, CDR2 YFSETQ. V lost 1 base, J lost 5 bases, and 10 bases lay in between. The CDR3 is made up of 14 amino acids. CDR3 in DNA: TGCGCCAGCAGCTTGACCGGGATCCACAATGAGCAGTTCTTC. Amino acids: CASSLTGIHNEQFF.

This clonotype was counted many times. V usage is TRBV20-1 and J usage is TRBJ2-5, with 10 nucleotides matching TRBD2. This CDR3 region has 15 residues. Germline values: CDR1 DFQATT, CDR2 SNEGSKA (reference sequence). V gave up 5 bases and J gave up 1 base; unmatched junction bases: 7. CDR3 in amino acids: CSAGGLAEIQETQYF. CDR3 nucleotides: TGCAGTGCTGGAGGACTAGCGGAGATCCAAGAGACCCAGTACTTC.

This clonotype came up many times. The chain recombines TRBV3-1 with TRBJ2-7, with TRBD2 identical over 12 bases. Unmatched junction bases numbered 6, after V lost 10 bases and J lost 5 bases. The V gene's germline CDR1 is LGHDT and CDR2 YNNKEL (reference sequence). This CDR3 comprises 13 residues. As DNA, the CDR3 is TGTGCCATCCGACTAGCGGGAGAAAACGAGCAGTACTTC. Protein: CAIRLAGENEQYF.

This clonotype was observed many times. V usage is TRBV13 and J usage is TRBJ2-3; 9 bases are shared with TRBD2. The CDR3 spans 15 residues. V trimming: 4 bases; J trimming: 0 bases; junction bases outside the gene matches: 2. Per germline, CDR1 PRHDT and CDR2 FYEKMQ (reference sequence). DNA of the CDR3: TGTGCCAGCAGCTCGACTAGCGGAAGCACAGATACGCAGTATTTT. This codes for CASSSTSGSTDTQYF.

This clonotype was seen ten or more times. The chain uses TRBV7-9 and TRBJ2-2; D possibly corresponds to TRBD1 (6 bases). Trimming shortened V by 4 bases and J by 3 bases, and 18 bases separated the two germline ends. The CDR3 consists of 17 residues. Germline V lookup: CDR1 SEHNR, CDR2 FQNEAQ (reference sequence). CDR3 sequence: CASSSWNRASDTGELFF. CDR3 nucleotide sequence: TGTGCCAGCAGCTCCTGGAACAGGGCTAGTGACACCGGGGAGCTGTTTTTT. Full variable domain (remainder filled in from reference TRBV7-9 and TRBJ2-2): DTGVSQNPRHKITKRGQNVTFRCDPISEHNRLYWYRQTLGQGPEFLTYFQNEAQLEKSRLLSDRFSAERPKGSFSTLEIQRTEQGDSAMYLCASSSWNRASDTGELFFGEGSRLTVL.

This clonotype was detected a few times. V usage is TRBV24-1 and J usage is TRBJ2-1; 11 positions match TRBD2. J gave up 0 bases and V 3 bases, and 6 bases lay outside the gene matches. The CDR3 is 18 residues long. CDR1 KGHDR and CDR2 SFDVKD come from the germline V gene. CDR3 nucleotide sequence: TGTGCCACCAGTGATCCTTTAGCGGGAGGGCACTCCTACAATGAGCAGTTCTTC. Residues: CATSDPLAGGHSYNEQFF.